This T cell receptor beta chain was identified in a study of Graves' ophthalmopathy and Graves' hyperthyroidism. Scientists amplified the TCR beta CDR3 regions from RNA transcripts. HTBI primers served in a first-round RT-PCR, which a second-round multiplex PCR followed. From the multiplex PCR reads, TCRdb called clonotypes with MiXCR, one entry per CDR3 protein. The data contain 660,000 or so distinct CDR3 sequences, about 41% of them singletons. General study points: Blood contained most expanded thyroid clonotypes exceeding 0.001 frequency.

Symptoms, serum thyroxine and TRAb, thyroid ultrasound, and orbital computed tomography formed the diagnostic basis. This clonotype was seen at least ten times. No antigen is known for it. The material sequenced was peripheral blood. The TCR comes from an adult man with Graves' ophthalmopathy.

Here the CDR3 DNA reads TGCAGCGTTGAGGTGCGGCCCTACGAGCAGTACTTC. Encoded protein: CSVEVRPYEQYF. The chain carries TRBV29-1 and TRBJ2-7, with unresolved D. Germline lookup yields CDR1 SQVTM and CDR2 ANQGSEA. Trimming took off 3 bases at V and 2 bases at J, with 8 bases between the two ends. The length of the CDR3 is 12 residues.